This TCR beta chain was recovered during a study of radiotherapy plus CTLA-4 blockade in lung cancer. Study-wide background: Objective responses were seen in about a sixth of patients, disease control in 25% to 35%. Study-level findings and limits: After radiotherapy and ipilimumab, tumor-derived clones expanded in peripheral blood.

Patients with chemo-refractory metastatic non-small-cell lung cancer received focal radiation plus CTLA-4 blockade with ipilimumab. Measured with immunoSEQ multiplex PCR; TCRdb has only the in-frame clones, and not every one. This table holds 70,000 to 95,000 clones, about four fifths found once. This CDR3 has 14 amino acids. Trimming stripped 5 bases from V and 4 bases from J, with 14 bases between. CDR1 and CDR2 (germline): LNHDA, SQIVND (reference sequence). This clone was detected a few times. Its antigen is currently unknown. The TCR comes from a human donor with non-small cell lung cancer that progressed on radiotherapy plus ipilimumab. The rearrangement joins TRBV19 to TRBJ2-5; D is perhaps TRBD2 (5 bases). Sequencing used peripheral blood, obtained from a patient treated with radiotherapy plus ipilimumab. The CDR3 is CASSLLGERETQYF. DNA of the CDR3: TGTGCCAGTAGTCTCCTCGGGGAGAGAGAGACCCAGTACTTC. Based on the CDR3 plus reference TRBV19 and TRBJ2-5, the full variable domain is DGGITQSPKYLFRKEGQNVTLSCEQNLNHDAMYWYRQDPGQGLRLIYYSQIVNDFQKGDIAEGYSVSREKKESFPLTVTSAQKNPTAFYLCASSLLGERETQYFGPGTRLLVL.